This TCR beta chain was obtained from a study of vaccination effects on CD4 cells after COVID-19. Background on the study: Every participant took two doses of the BNT162b2 or mRNA-1273 vaccine.

In the case of this clone: Antigen: not known.

Assay used: immunoSEQ multiplex PCR; TCRdb lists only in-frame clones, some missing. The table has 65,000 or so clones, 60% to 80% seen once; the top ten hold around 2.8%. This CDR3 comprises 16 residues. Trimming cost V 4 bases and J 1 base, with 13 bases left between them. Per germline, CDR1 SGHVS and CDR2 FQNEAQ. Antigen-specific CD4+ T cells expanded by the ViraFEST assay with viral peptide pools were then sequenced. When around 9 days of culture had elapsed, CD4+ T cells were isolated. Previously uninfected by SARS-CoV-2, the vaccine recipients also showed negative nucleocapsid antibodies. For each well, roughly 2 million PBMC were cultured with 10 IU/ml IL-2 and 8.5 to 10 ug/ml peptides. IL-2 medium took the place of half the medium on both days 3 and 7.

Sequenced here: CD4+ T cells from PBMCs cultured with HCoV-NL63 spike peptides, sampled before COVID-19 vaccination. This receptor was identified in a human donor who received a COVID-19 vaccine. The rearrangement joins TRBV7-8 to TRBJ2-2, with D perhaps TRBD2 (6 bases). CDR3 protein: CASSSPGLQNTGELFF. In DNA, the CDR3 is TGTGCCAGCAGCTCACCGGGACTCCAGAACACCGGGGAGCTGTTTTTT.